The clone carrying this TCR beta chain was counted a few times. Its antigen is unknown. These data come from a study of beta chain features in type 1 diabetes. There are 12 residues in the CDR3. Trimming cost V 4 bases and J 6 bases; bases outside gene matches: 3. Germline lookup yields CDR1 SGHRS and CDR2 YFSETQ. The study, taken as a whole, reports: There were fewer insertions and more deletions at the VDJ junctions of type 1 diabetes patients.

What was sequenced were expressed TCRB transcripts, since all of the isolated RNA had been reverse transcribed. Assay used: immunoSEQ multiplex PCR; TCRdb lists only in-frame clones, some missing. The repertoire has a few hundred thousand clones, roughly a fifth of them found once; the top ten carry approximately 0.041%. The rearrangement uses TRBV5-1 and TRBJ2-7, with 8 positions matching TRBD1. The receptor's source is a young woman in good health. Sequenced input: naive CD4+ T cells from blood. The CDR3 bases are TGCGCCAGCAGCGCGACAGGGGCCGAGCAGTACTTC. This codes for CASSATGAEQYF.